The TCR beta chain described here comes from a study of radiation and T cells in renal cell carcinoma. Study information: Nephrectomy followed 15 Gy stereotactic body radiation by 4 weeks. Findings of the study overall: Top tumor clonotypes rose in blood 2 weeks post-radiation, then contracted. Pretreatment tumor biopsies were lacking, so baseline clonotypes are unknown.

The V end was cut by 6 bases, the J end by 10 bases, with 15 bases between. This CDR3 has 11 amino acids. Germline CDR1 reads SQVTM; CDR2 reads ANQGSEA. This clone appeared a few times. Its target is unknown. As for time point: blood 2 weeks post-SBRT. Sample treatment: 15 Gy SBRT to primary tumor, nephrectomy 4 weeks later. The tumor was a clear cell renal cell carcinoma. Only in-frame clones appear in the TCRdb table, and some are missing; sequencing was by immunoSEQ multiplex PCR. The table has 160,000 or so clones, about 91% seen once. The sequencing here drew on blood, taken from a patient whose treatment included radiotherapy and nephrectomy. The clonotype comes from a woman between 50 and 59 years old with renal cell carcinoma. This chain links TRBV29-1 with TRBJ1-1, with no clear D. The CDR3, as DNA: TGCAGCGTGACCAGAACTGGTTTAGCTTTCTTT. Amino acids: CSVTRTGLAFF.